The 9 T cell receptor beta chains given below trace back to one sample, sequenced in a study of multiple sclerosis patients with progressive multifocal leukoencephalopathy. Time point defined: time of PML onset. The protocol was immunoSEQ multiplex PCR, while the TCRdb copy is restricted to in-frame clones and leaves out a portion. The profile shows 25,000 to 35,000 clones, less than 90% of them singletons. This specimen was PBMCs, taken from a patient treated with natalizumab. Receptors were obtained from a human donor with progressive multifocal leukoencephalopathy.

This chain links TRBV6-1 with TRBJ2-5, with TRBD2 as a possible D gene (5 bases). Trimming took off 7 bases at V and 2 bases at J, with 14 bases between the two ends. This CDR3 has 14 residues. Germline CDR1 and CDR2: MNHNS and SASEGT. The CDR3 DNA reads TGTGCCAGCATCGAAGGAGGAGGTCAAGAGACCCAGTACTTC. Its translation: CASIEGGGQETQYF.

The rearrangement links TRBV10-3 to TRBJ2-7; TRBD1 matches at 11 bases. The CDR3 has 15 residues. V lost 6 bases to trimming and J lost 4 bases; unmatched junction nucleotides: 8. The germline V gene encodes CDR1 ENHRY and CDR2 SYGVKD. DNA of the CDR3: TGTGCCATCAGCTGGGGACAGGGGGTAGTTTACGAGCAGTACTTC. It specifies CAISWGQGVVYEQYF.

As DNA, the CDR3 is TGCAGCGTTGAATCCGCAGGGGGGTACGCTTTCTTT. Its translation: CSVESAGGYAFF. The chain joins TRBV29-1 to TRBJ1-1; 7 positions match TRBD1. There are 12 residues in the CDR3. Germline V lookup: CDR1 SQVTM, CDR2 ANQGSEA. With 2 bases clipped from V and 11 bases from J, the junction kept 8 bases outside the gene matches.

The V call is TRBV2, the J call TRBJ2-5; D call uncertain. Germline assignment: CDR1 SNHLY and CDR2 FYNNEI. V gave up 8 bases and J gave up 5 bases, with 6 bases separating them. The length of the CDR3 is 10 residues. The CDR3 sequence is CASLVETQYF. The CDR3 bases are TGTGCCAGCCTAGTGGAGACCCAGTACTTC.

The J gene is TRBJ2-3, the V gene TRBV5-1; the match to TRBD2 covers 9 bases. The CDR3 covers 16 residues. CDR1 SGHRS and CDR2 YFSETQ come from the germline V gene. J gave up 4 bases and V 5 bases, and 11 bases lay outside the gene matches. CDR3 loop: CASRDGGRALADTQYF. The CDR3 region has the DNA TGCGCCAGCAGGGATGGCGGGAGGGCCCTCGCAGATACGCAGTATTTT.

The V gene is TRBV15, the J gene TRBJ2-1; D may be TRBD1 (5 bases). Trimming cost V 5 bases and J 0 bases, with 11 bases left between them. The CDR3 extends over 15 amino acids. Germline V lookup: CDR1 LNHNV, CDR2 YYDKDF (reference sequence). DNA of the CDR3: TGTGCCACCAGCCCCCGACAGAGCTCCTACAATGAGCAGTTCTTC. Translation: CATSPRQSSYNEQFF. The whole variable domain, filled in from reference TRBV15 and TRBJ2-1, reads DAMVIQNPRYQVTQFGKPVTLSCSQTLNHNVMYWYQQKSSQAPKLLFHYYDKDFNNEADTPDNFQSRRPNTSFCFLDIRSPGLGDTAMYLCATSPRQSSYNEQFFGPGTRLTVL.

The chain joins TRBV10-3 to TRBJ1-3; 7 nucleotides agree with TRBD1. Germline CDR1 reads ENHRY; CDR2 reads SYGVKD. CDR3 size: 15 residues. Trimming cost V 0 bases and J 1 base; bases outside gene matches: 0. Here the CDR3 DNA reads TGTGCCATCAGTGAGTCGACAGGGTCTGGAAACACCATATATTTT. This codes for CAISESTGSGNTIYF.

CDR3 residues: CATSRDFRGTEAFF. The CDR3 DNA sequence: TGTGCCACCAGCAGAGATTTCCGGGGGACTGAAGCTTTCTTT. J is TRBJ1-1 and V is TRBV15; maybe TRBD1 (5 bases). V was shortened by 0 bases and J by 5 bases, with 10 bases between the two germline ends. CDR1 is LNHNV and CDR2 is YYDKDF in the germline V gene (reference sequence). The CDR3 length is 14 residues.

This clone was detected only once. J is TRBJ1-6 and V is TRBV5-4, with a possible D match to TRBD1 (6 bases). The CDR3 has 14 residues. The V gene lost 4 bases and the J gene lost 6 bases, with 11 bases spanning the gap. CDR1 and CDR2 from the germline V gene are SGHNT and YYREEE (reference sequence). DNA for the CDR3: TGTGCCAGCAGCCCAGGGGCCGTTAATTCACCCCTCCACTTT. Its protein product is CASSPGAVNSPLHF.